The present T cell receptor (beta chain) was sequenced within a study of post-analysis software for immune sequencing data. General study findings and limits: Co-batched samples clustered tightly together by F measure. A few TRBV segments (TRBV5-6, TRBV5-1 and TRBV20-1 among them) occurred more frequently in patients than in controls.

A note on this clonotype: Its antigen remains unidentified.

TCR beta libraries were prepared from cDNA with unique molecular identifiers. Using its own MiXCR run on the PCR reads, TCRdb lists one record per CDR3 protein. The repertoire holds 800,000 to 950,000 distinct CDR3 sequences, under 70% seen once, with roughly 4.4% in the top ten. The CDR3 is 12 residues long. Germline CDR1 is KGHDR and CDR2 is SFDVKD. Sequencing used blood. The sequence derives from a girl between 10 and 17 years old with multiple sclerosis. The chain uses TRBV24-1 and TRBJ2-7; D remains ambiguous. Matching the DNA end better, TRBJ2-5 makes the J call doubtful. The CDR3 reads CATSDRRETQYF. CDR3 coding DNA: TGTGCCACCAGTGATCGTCGTGAGACCCAGTACTTC.